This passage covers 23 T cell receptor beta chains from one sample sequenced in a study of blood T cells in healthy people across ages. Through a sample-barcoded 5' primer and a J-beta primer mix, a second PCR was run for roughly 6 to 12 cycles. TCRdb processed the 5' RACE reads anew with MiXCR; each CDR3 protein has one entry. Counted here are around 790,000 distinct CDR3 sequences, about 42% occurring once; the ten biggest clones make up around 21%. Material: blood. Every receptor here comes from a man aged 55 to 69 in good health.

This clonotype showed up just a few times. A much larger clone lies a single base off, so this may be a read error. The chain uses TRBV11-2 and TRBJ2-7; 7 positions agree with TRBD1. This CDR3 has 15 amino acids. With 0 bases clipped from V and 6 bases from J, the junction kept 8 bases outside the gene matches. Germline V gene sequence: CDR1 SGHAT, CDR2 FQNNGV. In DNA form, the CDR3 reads TGTGCCAGCAGCTTAGATCGGGACAGATACTCCGAGCAGTACTTC. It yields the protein CASSLDRDRYSEQYF.

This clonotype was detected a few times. CDR3 amino acids: CAISGQPSTDTQYF. The CDR3 coding sequence is TGTGCCATCAGTGGGCAGCCTAGCACAGATACGCAGTATTTT. This chain uses TRBV10-3 with TRBJ2-3; D not resolved. Trimming removed 4 bases at V and 0 bases at J, with 8 bases between. CDR3 length: 14 amino acids. CDR1 and CDR2 (germline): ENHRY, SYGVKD.

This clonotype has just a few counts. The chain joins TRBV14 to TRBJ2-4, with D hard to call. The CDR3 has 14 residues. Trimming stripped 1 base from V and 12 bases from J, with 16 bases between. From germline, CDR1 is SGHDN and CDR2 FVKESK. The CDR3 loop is CASSQGSRWGYQYF. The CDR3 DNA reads TGTGCCAGCAGCCAAGGATCACGCTGGGGATATCAGTACTTC.

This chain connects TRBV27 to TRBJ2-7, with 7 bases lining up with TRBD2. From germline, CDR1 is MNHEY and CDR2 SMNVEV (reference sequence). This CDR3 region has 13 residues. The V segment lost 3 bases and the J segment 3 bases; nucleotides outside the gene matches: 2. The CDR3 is CASSLGLNYEQYF. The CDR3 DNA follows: TGTGCCAGCAGTTTGGGACTAAACTACGAGCAGTACTTC.

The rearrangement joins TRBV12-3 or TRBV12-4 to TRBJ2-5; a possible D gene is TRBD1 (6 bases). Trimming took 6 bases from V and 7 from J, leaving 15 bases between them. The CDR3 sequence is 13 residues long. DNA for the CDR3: TGTGCCAGCAGCCCGAGACAAGGGGGGACCCAGTACTTC. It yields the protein CASSPRQGGTQYF.

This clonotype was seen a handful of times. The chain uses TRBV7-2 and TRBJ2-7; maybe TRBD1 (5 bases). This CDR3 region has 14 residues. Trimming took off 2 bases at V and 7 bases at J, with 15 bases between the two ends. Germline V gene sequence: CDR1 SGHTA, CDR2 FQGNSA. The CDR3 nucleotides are TGTGCCAGCAGCTTAAAGCCAGGGTCGTGGGAGCAGTACTTC. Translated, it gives CASSLKPGSWEQYF.

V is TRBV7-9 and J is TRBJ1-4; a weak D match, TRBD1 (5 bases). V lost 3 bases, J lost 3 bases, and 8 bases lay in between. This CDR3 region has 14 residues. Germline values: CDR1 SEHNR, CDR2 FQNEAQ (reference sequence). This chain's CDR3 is CASSFGAANEKLFF. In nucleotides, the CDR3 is TGTGCCAGCAGCTTCGGGGCAGCTAATGAAAAACTGTTTTTT.

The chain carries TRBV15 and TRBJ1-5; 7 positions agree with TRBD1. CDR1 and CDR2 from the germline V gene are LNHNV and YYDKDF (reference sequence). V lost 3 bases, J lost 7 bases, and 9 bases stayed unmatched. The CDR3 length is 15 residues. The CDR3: CATSRQGGREQPQHF. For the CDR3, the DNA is TGTGCCACCAGCAGGCAGGGGGGGCGAGAGCAGCCCCAGCATTTT.

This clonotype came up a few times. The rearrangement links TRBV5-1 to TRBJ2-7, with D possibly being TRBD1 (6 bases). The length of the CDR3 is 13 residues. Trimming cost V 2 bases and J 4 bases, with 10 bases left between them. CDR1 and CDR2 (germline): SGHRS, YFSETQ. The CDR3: CASSLSDRYEQYF. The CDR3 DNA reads TGCGCCAGCAGCTTAAGCGACAGGTACGAGCAGTACTTC.

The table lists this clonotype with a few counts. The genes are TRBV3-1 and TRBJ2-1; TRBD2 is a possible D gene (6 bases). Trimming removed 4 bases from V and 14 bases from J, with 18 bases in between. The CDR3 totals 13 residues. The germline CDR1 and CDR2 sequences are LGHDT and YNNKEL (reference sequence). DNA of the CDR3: TGTGCCAGCAGCCGGAAAGGAGGGGAGGTGAAGTTCTTC. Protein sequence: CASSRKGGEVKFF.

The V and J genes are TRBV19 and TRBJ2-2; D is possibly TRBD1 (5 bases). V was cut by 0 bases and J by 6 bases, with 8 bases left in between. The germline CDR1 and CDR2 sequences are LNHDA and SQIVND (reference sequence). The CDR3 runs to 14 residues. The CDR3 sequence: CASSIDQGPGELFF. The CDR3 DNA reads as TGTGCCAGTAGTATAGATCAGGGTCCCGGGGAGCTGTTTTTT. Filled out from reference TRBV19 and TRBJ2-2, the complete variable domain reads DGGITQSPKYLFRKEGQNVTLSCEQNLNHDAMYWYRQDPGQGLRLIYYSQIVNDFQKGDIAEGYSVSREKKESFPLTVTSAQKNPTAFYLCASSIDQGPGELFFGEGSRLTVL.

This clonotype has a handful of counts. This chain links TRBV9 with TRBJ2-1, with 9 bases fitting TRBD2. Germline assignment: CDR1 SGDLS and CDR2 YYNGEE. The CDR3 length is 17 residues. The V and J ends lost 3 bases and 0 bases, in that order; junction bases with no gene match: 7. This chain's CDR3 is CASSGVAGATSYNEQFF. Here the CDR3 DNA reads TGTGCCAGCAGCGGAGTAGCGGGGGCAACCTCCTACAATGAGCAGTTCTTC.

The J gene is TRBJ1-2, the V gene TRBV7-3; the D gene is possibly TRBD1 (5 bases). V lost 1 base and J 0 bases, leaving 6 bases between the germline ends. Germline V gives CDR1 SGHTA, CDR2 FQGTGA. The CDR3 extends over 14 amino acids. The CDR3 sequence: CASSLKGPNYGYTF. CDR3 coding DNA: TGTGCCAGCAGCTTAAAGGGGCCTAACTATGGCTACACCTTC.

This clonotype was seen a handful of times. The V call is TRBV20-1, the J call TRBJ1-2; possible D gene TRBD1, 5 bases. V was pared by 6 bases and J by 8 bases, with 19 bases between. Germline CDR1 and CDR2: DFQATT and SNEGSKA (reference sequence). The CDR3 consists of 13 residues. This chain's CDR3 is CSAEGQGAAGYTF. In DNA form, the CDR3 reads TGCAGTGCGGAGGGGCAGGGCGCAGCCGGCTACACCTTC.

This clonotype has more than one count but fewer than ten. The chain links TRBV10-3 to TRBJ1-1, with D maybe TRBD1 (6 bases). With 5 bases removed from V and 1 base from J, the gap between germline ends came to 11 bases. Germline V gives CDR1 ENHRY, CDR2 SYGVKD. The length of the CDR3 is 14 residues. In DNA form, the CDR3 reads TGTGCCATCAGTTCTGGACAGACGAACACTGAAGCTTTCTTT. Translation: CAISSGQTNTEAFF.

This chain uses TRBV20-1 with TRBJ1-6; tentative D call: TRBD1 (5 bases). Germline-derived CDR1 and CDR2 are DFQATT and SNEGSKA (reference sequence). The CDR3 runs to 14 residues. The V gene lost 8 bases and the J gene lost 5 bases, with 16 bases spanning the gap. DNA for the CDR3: TGCAGTACTCGGGCAGGGATGGATAATTCACCCCTCCACTTT. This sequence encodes CSTRAGMDNSPLHF.

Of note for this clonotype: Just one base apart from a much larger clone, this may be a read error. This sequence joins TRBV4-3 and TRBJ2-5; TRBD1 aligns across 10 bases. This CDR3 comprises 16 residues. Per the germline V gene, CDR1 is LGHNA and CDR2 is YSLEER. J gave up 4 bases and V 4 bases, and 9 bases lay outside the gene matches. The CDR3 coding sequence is TGCGCCAGCAGCCTCAATCTGGGACAGGGGACAGAGACCCAGTACTTC. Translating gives CASSLNLGQGTETQYF.

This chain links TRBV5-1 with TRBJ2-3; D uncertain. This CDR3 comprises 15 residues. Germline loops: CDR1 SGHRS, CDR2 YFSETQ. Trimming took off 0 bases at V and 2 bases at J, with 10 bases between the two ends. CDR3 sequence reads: CASSLGRANTDTQYF. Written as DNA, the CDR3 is TGCGCCAGCAGCTTGGGGCGAGCAAACACAGATACGCAGTATTTT.

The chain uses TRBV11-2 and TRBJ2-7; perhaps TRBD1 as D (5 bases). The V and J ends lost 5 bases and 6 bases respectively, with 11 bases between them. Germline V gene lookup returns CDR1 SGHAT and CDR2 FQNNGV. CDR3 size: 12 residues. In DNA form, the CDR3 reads TGTGCCAGCAGCGCGGACAACGGCGAGCAGTACTTC. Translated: CASSADNGEQYF.

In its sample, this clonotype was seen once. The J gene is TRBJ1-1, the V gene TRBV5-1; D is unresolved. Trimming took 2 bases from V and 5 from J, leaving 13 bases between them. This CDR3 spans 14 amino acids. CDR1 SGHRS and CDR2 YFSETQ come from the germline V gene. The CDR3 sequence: CASSFRREATEAFF. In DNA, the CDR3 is TGCGCCAGCAGCTTTCGGAGGGAGGCGACTGAAGCTTTCTTT.

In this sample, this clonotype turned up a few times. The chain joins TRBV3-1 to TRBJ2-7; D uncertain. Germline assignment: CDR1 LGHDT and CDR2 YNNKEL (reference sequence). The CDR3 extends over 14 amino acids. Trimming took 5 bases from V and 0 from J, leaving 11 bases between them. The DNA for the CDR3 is TGTGCCAGCAGCGAGAATACCGGCTCCTACGAGCAGTACTTC. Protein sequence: CASSENTGSYEQYF.

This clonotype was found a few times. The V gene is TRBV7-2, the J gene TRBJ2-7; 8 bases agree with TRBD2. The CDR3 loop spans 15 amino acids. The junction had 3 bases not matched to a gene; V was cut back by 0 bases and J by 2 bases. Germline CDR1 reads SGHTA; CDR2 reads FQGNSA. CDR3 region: CASSLASGSAYEQYF. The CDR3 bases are TGTGCCAGCAGCTTAGCCAGCGGGAGCGCCTACGAGCAGTACTTC.

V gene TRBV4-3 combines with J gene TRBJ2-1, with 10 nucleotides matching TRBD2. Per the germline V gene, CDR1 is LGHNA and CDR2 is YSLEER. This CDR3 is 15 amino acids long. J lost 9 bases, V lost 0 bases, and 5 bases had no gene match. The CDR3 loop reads CASSQDRPSGGEQFF. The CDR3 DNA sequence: TGCGCCAGCAGCCAAGATAGGCCTAGCGGGGGTGAGCAGTTCTTC.